This TCR beta chain was profiled in a study of breast tumors, draining lymph nodes, adjacent tissues. Study-wide points: Tumor repertoires ranked between lymph nodes and nontumor tissue in diversity, with V and J gene preferences. Data fit most tumor T cells coming from lymph node, expanding in tumor.

Germline V gives CDR1 MNHEY, CDR2 SVGAGI. There are 16 residues in the CDR3. V lost 5 bases to trimming and J lost 4 bases; unmatched junction nucleotides: 7. TCRdb re-derived calls from the multiplex PCR reads in MiXCR, one entry per CDR3 protein. The table records about 200,000 distinct CDR3 sequences, 31% of them present only once. Notes on this clonotype: Its antigen is as yet unknown.

Breast cancer patients provided tissue from their axillary draining lymph nodes. Sequencing was carried out using axillary lymph node tissue. The TCR sequence derives from a female donor with breast cancer. Some clones in this sample may be carry-over from other donors' samples. The rearrangement links TRBV6-5 to TRBJ1-5; 11 bases agree with TRBD1. CDR3 in amino acids: CASSLRDRGINQPQHF. CDR3 in DNA: TGTGCCAGCAGTCTCCGGGACAGGGGGATTAATCAGCCCCAGCATTTT.